This TCR beta chain stems from a study of cytomegalovirus exposure and HLA in healthy donors. Study-level findings and limits: For TCR beta chains, V- and J-gene trimming was later linked to a missense DCLRE1C variant. The study flagged about 150 TCR beta chains as cytomegalovirus-associated.

The germline V gene encodes CDR1 SGHRS and CDR2 YFSETQ. Trimming pared 0 bases from V and 9 bases from J, leaving 7 bases between. The CDR3 is 11 amino acids. On this clone itself: Its cognate antigen is unknown.

PCR used 60 Vbeta primers and 13 Jbeta primers. The repertoire was sequenced with immunoSEQ multiplex PCR; TCRdb's copy has only in-frame clones and lacks some. The sample's table shows 100,000 to 150,000 clones. The sequenced sample was PBMCs. V is TRBV5-1 and J is TRBJ2-7; D ambiguous. This sequence was found in a middle-aged woman in good health and CMV-seropositive. CDR3 in amino acids: CASSLDSGQYF. DNA for the CDR3: TGCGCCAGCAGCTTGGATTCCGGGCAGTACTTC.